This TCR beta chain originates from a study of T cell changes during pregnancy in multiple sclerosis. The germline V gene encodes CDR1 LGHNA and CDR2 YNFKEQ. Trimming pared 1 base from V and 14 bases from J, leaving 24 bases between. CDR3 length: 16 residues. Generated by immunoSEQ multiplex PCR, the TCRdb table keeps only in-frame clones and is missing some. The sample carries around 60,000 clones, about 90% recorded once. This chain links TRBV4-2 with TRBJ2-1; possible D gene TRBD2, 5 bases. This TCR derives from a female donor in good health, enrolled as a control in a pregnancy study. The sample in question was CD4+ T cells from peripheral blood mononuclear cells, obtained after pregnancy. CDR3 DNA: TGTGCCAGCAGCCAAGGGTACCGGGGTCACACTGGAGAGGAGTTCTTC. Translation: CASSQGYRGHTGEEFF.